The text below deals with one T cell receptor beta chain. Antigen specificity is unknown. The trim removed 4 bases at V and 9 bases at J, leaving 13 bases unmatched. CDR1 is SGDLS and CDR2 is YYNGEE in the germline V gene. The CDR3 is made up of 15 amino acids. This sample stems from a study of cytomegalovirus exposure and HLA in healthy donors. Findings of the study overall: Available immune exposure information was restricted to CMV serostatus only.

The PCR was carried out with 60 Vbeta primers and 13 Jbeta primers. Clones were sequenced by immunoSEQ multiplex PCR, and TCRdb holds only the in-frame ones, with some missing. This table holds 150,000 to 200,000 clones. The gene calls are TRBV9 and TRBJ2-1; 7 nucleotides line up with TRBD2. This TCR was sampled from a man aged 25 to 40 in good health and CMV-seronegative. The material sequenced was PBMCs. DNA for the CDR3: TGTGCCAGCAGCCCCAATGTCGCTAGCGGCGGTGAGCAGTTCTTC. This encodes CASSPNVASGGEQFF.